This T cell receptor (beta chain) was sequenced during a study of response to subunit inactivated influenza vaccine. General observations from the study: Each seasonal influenza vaccination recruits few new T cells, the authors suggested.

From the RT-PCR reads, TCRdb called clonotypes with MiXCR, one entry per CDR3 protein. The sample consists of about 540,000 distinct CDR3 sequences, under 30% of them appearing once. V shed 5 bases and J shed 0 bases, with 8 bases lying between them. The CDR3 extends over 15 amino acids. A note on this clonotype: As yet, its antigen is unknown.

These sequences were also reported in another study, on T cells expressing NK-cell markers. This second report adds: Libraries used 5'RACE template switching adding universal primer site and UMIs. In sorted CD3+CD56+NKG2C+, CD3+CD56+NKG2C- and CD3+CD56-NKG2C+ T cells, TCR beta repertoires were obtained. In roughly six donors, dominant NKG2C+ clonotypes were roughly 1.0-8% of CD8+ T cells.

The chain links TRBV12-3 or TRBV12-4 to TRBJ1-6; unclear D gene. The TCR sequence derives from a man aged 45 to 65 who received an inactivated influenza vaccine. The specimen comprised CD4+ T cells sorted from PBMCs, sampled 12 days after vaccination. The CDR3 spells CASSGRGSYNSPLHF. The CDR3 nucleotides are TGTGCCAGCAGTGGCCGGGGCTCCTATAATTCACCCCTCCACTTT.